This T cell receptor (beta chain) was obtained from a study of vaccination effects on CD4 cells after COVID-19. Regarding the study as a whole: Nearly all vaccine-induced clones in healthy recipients recognized only SARS-CoV-2. No early post-infection timepoints were available in the study, which also included few convalescent patients.

Germline CDR1 reads MGHRA; CDR2 reads YSYEKL. The CDR3 consists of 19 residues. V lost 4 bases, J lost 2 bases, and 26 bases lay in between. The data were produced by immunoSEQ multiplex PCR, yet TCRdb's version contains in-frame clones alone and is incomplete. The top ten hold 15% to 20% of the sample, which has about 55,000 clones, 70% seen once. Before sequencing, viral peptide pools were used by the ViraFEST assay to expand antigen-specific CD4+ T cells. After around nine days in culture, the CD4+ T cells were isolated. People in the vaccine group had not been infected with SARS-CoV-2 before, and their nucleocapsid antibodies were negative. Every well housed 2.1 million or so PBMC, which grew in culture alongside 8.5 to 10 IU/ml IL-2 and 10 ug/ml peptides. Fresh IL-2-containing medium replaced half the medium on days 3 and 7. In this sample, this clone turned up a few times. The antigen is not known.

This clonotype was obtained from a human donor who received a COVID-19 vaccine. The chain couples TRBV4-1 to TRBJ1-2; D might be TRBD1 (6 bases). The material was CD4+ T cells from PBMCs cultured with SARS-CoV-2 spike peptides, obtained before COVID-19 vaccination. The CDR3 protein is CASSPLRGGGVPINYGYTF. Written as DNA, the CDR3 is TGCGCCAGCAGCCCGTTAAGGGGGGGCGGAGTCCCGATCAACTATGGCTACACCTTC.